This T cell receptor (beta chain) was sequenced during a study of T cell changes during pregnancy in multiple sclerosis. TCRdb's table, derived via immunoSEQ multiplex PCR, lists solely in-frame clones and lacks some. Altogether some 67,000 clones are present, around 92% being singletons, with the ten largest covering about 2.1%. The V end lost 2 bases, the J end lost 6 bases, and 6 bases lay between the germline ends. The CDR3 totals 12 residues. Germline lookup yields CDR1 SGHDT and CDR2 YYEEEE. The TCR was taken from a female donor with multiple sclerosis, enrolled in a pregnancy study. Sequenced here: peripheral blood, sampled in the first trimester of pregnancy. The chain couples TRBV5-6 to TRBJ1-5, with no clear D. The CDR3 reads CASSLVGQPQHF. CDR3 DNA: TGTGCCAGCAGCTTAGTCGGTCAGCCCCAGCATTTT. The whole variable domain, remainder taken from reference TRBV5-6 and TRBJ1-5, is DAGVTQSPTHLIKTRGQQVTLRCSPKSGHDTVSWYQQALGQGPQFIFQYYEEEERQRGNFPDRFSGHQFPNYSSELNVNALLLGDSALYLCASSLVGQPQHFGDGTRLSIL.